This T cell receptor beta chain was found in a study of cytomegalovirus exposure and HLA in healthy donors. The V gene lost 4 bases and the J gene lost 1 base, with 11 bases spanning the gap. CDR1 and CDR2 from the germline V gene are SGHRS and YFSETQ. The CDR3 totals 15 residues. Points on this clone: Its specificity is not known.

13 Jbeta primers and 60 Vbeta primers were used for the PCR. Clones were read by immunoSEQ multiplex PCR, and TCRdb kept only the in-frame ones, dropping some. The table records around 120,000 clones, approximately 77% of them present only once. Study-level findings and limits: Presence/absence results assume similar sequencing depth per donor, which may not hold. The authors reported that TCR beta sequences could predict HLA-A and HLA-B alleles. These predictions were accurate for most subjects in the first cohort.

The sequenced sample was PBMCs. The clonotype comes from a man aged 45-65 years in good health and CMV-seropositive. The chain is built from TRBV5-1 and TRBJ2-2, with D maybe TRBD2 (5 bases). The CDR3 loop is CASSRNGENTGELFF. The CDR3 region has the DNA TGCGCCAGCAGCCGTAACGGGGAGAACACCGGGGAGCTGTTTTTT.